The clone carrying this T cell receptor (beta chain) was counted only a few times. What it binds is not known. V lost 6 bases and J lost 1, with 28 bases in between. The germline gives CDR1 MRHNA, CDR2 SNTAGT. The CDR3 consists of 19 residues. These data come from a study of shared clonotypes between healthy human individuals. The study, taken as a whole, reports: Four donors showed sharing of roughly 5% of naive CD4 clonotypes.

Clones were read by immunoSEQ multiplex PCR, and TCRdb kept only the in-frame ones, dropping some. The repertoire holds 600,000 to 800,000 clones, with roughly 72% as singletons. The V gene is TRBV6-4, the J gene TRBJ2-7; D may be TRBD2 (7 bases). Sequencing was performed on memory CD4+ T cells sorted from blood. The sample's subset: CD45RA-negative fraction. The sequence was obtained from a woman younger than 45 in good health. CDR3 region: CASSFRRGHHKKTSYEQYF. The CDR3 DNA reads TGTGCCAGCAGCTTTCGGCGGGGGCACCACAAAAAAACTTCCTACGAGCAGTACTTC.